These T cell receptor beta chains were read from a single sample in a study of OX40 agonist ivuxolimab in advanced cancers. Method: immunoSEQ multiplex PCR; TCRdb's copy keeps in-frame clones and lacks some. The sample consists of 55,000 to 75,000 clones, 82% of them appearing once. Sample: CD4+ or CD8+ T cells sorted from blood, taken in a trial of the OX40 agonist ivuxolimab. The receptors originated from an adult with an advanced solid tumor such as melanoma, head and neck, liver or kidney cancer. Each CDR3 is given with its conserved first and last residue. The order of the fields is J gene, CDR3 length, clone size, V gene, D gene, CDR3 protein, CDR3 DNA. D genes are given only for firm matches. Only part of the rows carry a size: once, few, many, or a class if the clone is expanded.

>TRBJ2-5|12|-|TRBV28|-
CASTDGQETQYF
TGTGCCAGCACGGACGGCCAAGAGACCCAGTACTTC
>TRBJ2-4|14|-|TRBV18|TRBD1
CASSSQGAQNIQYF
TGTGCCAGCTCATCACAGGGGGCTCAAAACATTCAGTACTTC
>TRBJ1-2|14|-|TRBV30|-
CAWSAGGRWYGYTF
TGTGCCTGGAGTGCCGGGGGCCGGTGGTATGGCTACACCTTC
>TRBJ2-2|17|-|TRBV2|TRBD2
CASKPGRREGNTGELFF
TGTGCCAGCAAGCCCGGGAGGCGGGAGGGAAACACCGGGGAGCTGTTTTTT
>TRBJ2-3|15|-|TRBV19|TRBD2
CATTRRGVGTDTQYF
TGTGCCACCACGCGGCGGGGGGTTGGGACAGATACGCAGTATTTT
>TRBJ2-1|15|-|TRBV7-2|TRBD1
CASSLEGQTYNEQFF
TGTGCCAGCAGCTTAGAGGGACAGACCTACAATGAGCAGTTCTTC
>TRBJ2-1|14|-|TRBV18|-
CASSHSNENNEQFF
TGTGCCAGCTCACACTCCAATGAAAACAATGAGCAGTTCTTC
>TRBJ2-2|16|-|TRBV5-1|-
CASSLAGGRDTGELFF
TGCGCCAGCAGCTTGGCTGGGGGGCGTGACACCGGGGAGCTGTTTTTT
>TRBJ1-1|13|-|TRBV4-3|-
CASSHESRSEAFF
TGCGCCAGCAGCCACGAGTCCCGCTCTGAAGCTTTCTTT
>TRBJ1-2|12|-|TRBV9|-
CASSVGSSGYTF
TGTGCCAGCAGCGTAGGGTCCTCTGGCTACACCTTC
>TRBJ2-2|17|-|TRBV28|TRBD2
CASSFLLSSGSPGELFF
TGTGCCAGCAGTTTCCTTCTGTCTAGCGGGAGTCCCGGGGAGCTGTTTTTT
>TRBJ1-1|15|-|TRBV5-1|TRBD1
CASSLTRTGGTEAFF
TGCGCCAGCAGCTTAACCCGGACAGGGGGGACTGAAGCTTTCTTT
>TRBJ2-2|16|-|TRBV6-4|-
CASRANPGTDTGELFF
TGTGCCAGCAGAGCCAACCCGGGGACGGACACCGGGGAGCTGTTTTTT
>TRBJ2-1|14|-|TRBV25-1|-
CASGSGISYNEQFF
TGTGCCAGCGGGTCGGGAATCTCCTACAATGAGCAGTTCTTC
>TRBJ1-2|14|-|TRBV19|-
CASSRRGANYGYTF
TGTGCCAGTAGTAGGAGGGGGGCGAACTATGGCTACACCTTC
>TRBJ1-1|12|-|TRBV18|TRBD1
CASSQDRGEAFF
TGTGCCAGCTCACAAGACAGGGGTGAAGCTTTCTTT
>TRBJ1-1|14|-|TRBV14|-
CASSQVYTNTEAFF
TGTGCCAGCAGCCAAGTCTACACGAACACTGAAGCTTTCTTT
>TRBJ1-1|14|-|TRBV4-2|-
CASSQDRLESKAFF
TGTGCCAGCAGCCAAGATAGGCTTGAGAGTAAAGCTTTCTTT
>TRBJ2-5|14|few|TRBV2|-
CASSGRTYQETQYF
TGTGCCAGCAGTGGAAGGACCTATCAAGAGACCCAGTACTTC
>TRBJ2-3|14|-|TRBV5-4|-
CASFERANTDTQYF
TGTGCCAGCTTCGAGCGGGCGAACACAGATACGCAGTATTTT
>TRBJ2-2|17|-|TRBV5-1|TRBD2
CASSGIPSSGRNGELFF
TGCGCCAGCAGCGGAATTCCTTCTAGCGGGCGTAACGGGGAGCTGTTTTTT
>TRBJ2-1|16|-|TRBV29-1|-
CSVEDLKGKGYNEQFF
TGCAGCGTTGAAGATTTGAAAGGGAAGGGTTACAATGAGCAGTTCTTC
>TRBJ1-2|14|-|TRBV21-1|-
CASSNPQLLYGYTF
TGTGCCAGCAGCAATCCCCAGCTTCTCTATGGCTACACCTTC
>TRBJ2-1|14|once|TRBV10-3|-
CAISGRDGGNEQFF
TGTGCCATCAGTGGTAGGGACGGGGGAAATGAGCAGTTCTTC
>TRBJ1-4|14|-|TRBV14|TRBD1
CASSQVRDSEKLFF
TGTGCCAGCAGCCAAGTAAGGGACAGTGAAAAACTGTTTTTT
>TRBJ2-5|15|-|TRBV11-1|-
CASSFLEGGKETQYF
TGTGCCAGCAGCTTTCTTGAGGGAGGCAAAGAGACCCAGTACTTC
>TRBJ2-6|16|-|TRBV5-4|-
CASTWGGYSGANVLTF
TGTGCCAGCACGTGGGGCGGGTACTCTGGGGCCAACGTCCTGACTTTC
>TRBJ2-7|15|once|TRBV5-8|-
CASSLTPVNSYEQYF
TGTGCCAGCAGCTTGACCCCCGTAAACTCCTACGAGCAGTACTTC
>TRBJ2-1|17|-|TRBV12-5|TRBD1
CASGLTRQGIVANEQFF
TGTGCTAGTGGTTTGACACGACAGGGCATCGTCGCCAATGAGCAGTTCTTC
>TRBJ2-3|13|once|TRBV19|-
CASSRVSTDTQYF
TGTGCCAGTAGTAGGGTAAGCACAGATACGCAGTATTTT
>TRBJ2-1|12|few|TRBV30|-
CAWGGMRAEQFF
TGTGCCTGGGGGGGAATGAGGGCTGAGCAGTTCTTC
>TRBJ2-7|14|-|TRBV28|-
CASSDGGFAYEQYF
TGTGCCAGCAGTGATGGCGGGTTCGCCTACGAGCAGTACTTC
>TRBJ2-3|12|few|TRBV2|-
CASRGLIDTQYF
TGTGCCAGCAGGGGGCTGATAGATACGCAGTATTTT
>TRBJ1-2|15|-|TRBV5-1|TRBD1
CASSLLGQGMGGYTF
TGCGCCAGCAGCTTGTTAGGACAGGGGATGGGTGGCTACACCTTC
>TRBJ2-1|15|-|TRBV2|TRBD2
CASSTERGDYNEQFF
TGTGCCAGCAGCACCGAGCGGGGGGATTACAATGAGCAGTTCTTC
>TRBJ1-4|15|-|TRBV6-5|-
CASRRKGDINEKLFF
TGTGCCAGCAGACGAAAGGGGGACATTAATGAAAAACTGTTTTTT
>TRBJ1-1|15|-|TRBV11-2|-
CASSPRVIMNTEAFF
TGTGCCAGCAGCCCCCGGGTAATCATGAACACTGAAGCTTTCTTT
>TRBJ1-1|12|few|TRBV19|-
CASRSREFEAFF
TGTGCCAGTCGGTCCAGGGAGTTTGAAGCTTTCTTT
>TRBJ2-7|13|-|TRBV10-2|-
CASSESKTYEQYF
TGCGCCAGCAGTGAGTCGAAGACCTACGAGCAGTACTTC
>TRBJ1-2|14|few|TRBV2|TRBD1
CASSEDRGNYGYTF
TGTGCCAGCAGTGAAGACAGGGGAAACTATGGCTACACCTTC
>TRBJ1-2|16|-|TRBV14|TRBD1
CASSQDRQGILHGYTF
TGTGCCAGCAGCCAAGATCGACAGGGTATCCTCCATGGCTACACCTTC
>TRBJ2-1|14|-|TRBV7-9|-
CASSLAHAQPEQFF
TGTGCCAGCAGCTTAGCCCACGCGCAGCCCGAGCAGTTCTTC
>TRBJ1-3|14|once|TRBV5-4|-
CASSLTPSGNTIYF
TGTGCCAGCAGCCTAACACCTTCTGGAAACACCATATATTTT
>TRBJ1-1|12|-|TRBV28|-
CASSPGHRTAFF
TGTGCCAGCAGCCCGGGACACCGGACAGCTTTCTTT